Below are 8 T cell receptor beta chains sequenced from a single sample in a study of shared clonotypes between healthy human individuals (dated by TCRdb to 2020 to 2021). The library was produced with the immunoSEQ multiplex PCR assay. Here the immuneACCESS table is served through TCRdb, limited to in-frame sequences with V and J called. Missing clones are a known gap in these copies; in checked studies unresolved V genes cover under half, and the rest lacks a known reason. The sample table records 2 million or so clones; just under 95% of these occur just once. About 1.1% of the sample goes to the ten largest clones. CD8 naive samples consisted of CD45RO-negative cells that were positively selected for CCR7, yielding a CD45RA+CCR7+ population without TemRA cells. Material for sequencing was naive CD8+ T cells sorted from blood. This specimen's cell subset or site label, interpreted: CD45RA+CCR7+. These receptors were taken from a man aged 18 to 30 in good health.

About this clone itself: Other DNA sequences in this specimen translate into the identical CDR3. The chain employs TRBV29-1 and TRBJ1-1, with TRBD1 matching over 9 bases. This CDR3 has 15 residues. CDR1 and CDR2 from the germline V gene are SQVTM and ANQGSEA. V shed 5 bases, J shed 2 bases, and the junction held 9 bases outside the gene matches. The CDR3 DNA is TGCAGCGTTCGGGGGGACAGGGAAGGAAACACTGAAGCTTTCTTT. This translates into CSVRGDREGNTEAFF.

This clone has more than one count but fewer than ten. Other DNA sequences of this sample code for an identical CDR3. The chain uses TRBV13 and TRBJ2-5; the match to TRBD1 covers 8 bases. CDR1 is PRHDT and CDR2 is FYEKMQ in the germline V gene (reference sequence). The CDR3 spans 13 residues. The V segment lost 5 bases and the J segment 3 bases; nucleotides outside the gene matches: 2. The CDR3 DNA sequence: TGTGCCAGCAGCCTGACAGGGGAAGAGACCCAGTACTTC. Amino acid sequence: CASSLTGEETQYF.

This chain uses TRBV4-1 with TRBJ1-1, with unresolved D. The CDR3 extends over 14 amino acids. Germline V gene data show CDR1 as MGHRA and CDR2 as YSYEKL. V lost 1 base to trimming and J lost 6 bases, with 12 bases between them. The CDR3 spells CASSQVGGQAEAFF. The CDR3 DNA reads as TGCGCCAGCAGCCAAGTAGGAGGGCAAGCTGAAGCTTTCTTT.

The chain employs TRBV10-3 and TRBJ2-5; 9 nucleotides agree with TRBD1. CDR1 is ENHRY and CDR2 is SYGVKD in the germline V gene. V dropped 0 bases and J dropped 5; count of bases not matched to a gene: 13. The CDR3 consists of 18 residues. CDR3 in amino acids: CAISESPGQGPSSETQYF. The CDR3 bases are TGTGCCATCAGTGAGTCCCCGGGACAGGGCCCCTCATCGGAGACCCAGTACTTC.

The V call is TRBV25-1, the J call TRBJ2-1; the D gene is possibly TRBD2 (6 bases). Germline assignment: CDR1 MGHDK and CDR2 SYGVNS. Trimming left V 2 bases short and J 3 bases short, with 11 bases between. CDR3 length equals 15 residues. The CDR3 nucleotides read TGTGCCAGCAGTGAACGAGTGGGGGGCTACAATGAGCAGTTCTTC. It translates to CASSERVGGYNEQFF.

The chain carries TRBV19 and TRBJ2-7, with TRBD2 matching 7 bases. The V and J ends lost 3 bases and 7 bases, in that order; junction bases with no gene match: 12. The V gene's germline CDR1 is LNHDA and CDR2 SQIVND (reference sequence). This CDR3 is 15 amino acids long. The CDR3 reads CASSIGASGYREQYF. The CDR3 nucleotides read TGTGCCAGTAGTATCGGGGCTAGCGGCTACAGAGAGCAGTACTTC.

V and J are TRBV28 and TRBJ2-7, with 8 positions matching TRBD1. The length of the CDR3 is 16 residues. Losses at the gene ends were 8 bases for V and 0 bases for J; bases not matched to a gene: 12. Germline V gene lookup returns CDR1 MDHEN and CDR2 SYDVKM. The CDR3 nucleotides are TGTGCCAGCGCTGATGGTCGACAGGGGAGCTCCTACGAGCAGTACTTC. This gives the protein CASADGRQGSSYEQYF.

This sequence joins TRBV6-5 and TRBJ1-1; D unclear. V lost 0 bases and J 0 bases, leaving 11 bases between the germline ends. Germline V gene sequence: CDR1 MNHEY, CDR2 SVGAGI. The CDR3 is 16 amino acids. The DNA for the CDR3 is TGTGCCAGCAGTTACTCGAGTGGGGTAGTGAACACTGAAGCTTTCTTT. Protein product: CASSYSSGVVNTEAFF.